This T cell receptor (beta chain) was recorded in a study of a mutant IDH1 vaccine in newly diagnosed glioma. Time point described: baseline, week 1 (first vaccination visit). Treatment noted: pre-vaccination baseline after standard-of-care therapy. The method was immunoSEQ multiplex PCR; TCRdb's version includes in-frame clones alone and lacks a portion of them. The sample carries approximately 52,000 clones, about 83% recorded once. V lost 3 bases, J lost 9 bases, and 9 bases stayed unmatched. Germline V gene data show CDR1 as SGHAT and CDR2 as FQNNGV. The CDR3 has 16 residues. V usage is TRBV11-2 and J usage is TRBJ1-6, with 9 bases aligning to TRBD1. The receptor's source is a woman in her forties with glioma. The sequencing used PBMCs, collected from a glioma patient treated with radiotherapy, temozolomide or both. This CDR3 reads CASSFADGTGSSPLHF. The DNA of the CDR3 is TGTGCCAGCAGCTTCGCCGACGGGACAGGGAGTTCACCCCTCCACTTT.